The 12 T cell receptor beta chains below come from one sample, sequenced in a study of shared clonotypes between healthy human individuals. This table comes from immunoSEQ multiplex PCR, and its TCRdb copy is limited to in-frame clones, with some not included. The sample lists under 1,100,000 clones, about 74% occurring once. The specimen was memory CD4+ T cells sorted from blood. The sample's subset: CD45RA-negative fraction. These receptors were taken from a young man in good health.

With respect to this clone: A much larger clone differs by one base, so this may be a read error. The J gene is TRBJ2-2, the V gene TRBV7-3; no definite D call. This CDR3 is 11 amino acids long. Germline loops: CDR1 SGHTA, CDR2 FQGTGA. Deletions cut 2 bases from V and 7 bases from J, with 2 bases between. The CDR3 nucleotides read TGTGCCAGCAGCTTACGCGGGGAGCTGTTTTTT. Translation: CASSLRGELFF.

V usage is TRBV5-1 and J usage is TRBJ2-7; TRBD1 aligns across 7 bases. The CDR3 is 15 residues long. With 2 bases clipped from V and 6 bases from J, the junction kept 11 bases outside the gene matches. Germline assignment: CDR1 SGHRS and CDR2 YFSETQ. This CDR3 reads CASSFRTGIPGEQYF. The CDR3 bases are TGCGCCAGCAGCTTTCGGACAGGAATTCCTGGCGAGCAGTACTTC.

The chain has TRBV2 and TRBJ2-5; TRBD2 agrees at 13 bases. Germline loops: CDR1 SNHLY, CDR2 FYNNEI. J was trimmed by 1 base and V by 2 bases; bases with no gene match: 4. The CDR3 totals 17 residues. The CDR3 nucleotides read TGTGCCAGCAGTGAAAGGACTAGCGGGGGCCTCCAAGAGACCCAGTACTTC. Translating it yields CASSERTSGGLQETQYF.

Only one count was recorded for this clone. The genes are TRBV9 and TRBJ2-5, with 9 nucleotides matching TRBD2. J gave up 2 bases and V 4 bases, and 9 bases lay outside the gene matches. The CDR3 is 16 residues long. Looked up from germline, CDR1 is SGDLS and CDR2 is YYNGEE. The CDR3 sequence is CASSLGPSGGQETQYF. CDR3 sequence (DNA): TGTGCCAGCAGCCTCGGCCCAAGCGGGGGGCAAGAGACCCAGTACTTC.

This clone was recorded only once. The chain joins TRBV4-3 to TRBJ2-1; 9 positions match TRBD2. The V gene end was trimmed by 3 bases and the J gene end by 7 bases; junction bases not matched to a gene: 7. This CDR3 spans 15 amino acids. Germline CDR1 and CDR2: LGHNA and YSLEER. CDR3 sequence (DNA): TGCGCCAGCAGCCAGCTTGGCGGGAGGGGGAATGAGCAGTTCTTC. Its protein product is CASSQLGGRGNEQFF.

This chain connects TRBV5-1 to TRBJ2-3; D unclear. This CDR3 has 14 residues. The V end was cut by 1 base, the J end by 6 bases, with 12 bases between. Germline CDR1 reads SGHRS; CDR2 reads YFSETQ. The CDR3: CASSLIGGLDTQYF. The CDR3 DNA follows: TGCGCCAGCAGCTTGATAGGCGGCCTGGATACGCAGTATTTT.

The chain employs TRBV30 and TRBJ1-2, with D uncertain. Germline CDR1 is GTSNPN and CDR2 is SVGIG (reference sequence). V was shortened by 0 bases and J by 3 bases, with 8 bases between the two germline ends. This CDR3 region has 13 residues. In DNA form, the CDR3 reads TGTGCCTGGAGTGTGGTCCCCTACTATGGCTACACCTTC. As protein: CAWSVVPYYGYTF.

The chain is built from TRBV5-4 and TRBJ2-7, with D uncertain. CDR1 is SGHNT and CDR2 is YYREEE in the germline V gene (reference sequence). V lost 2 bases and J 3 bases, leaving 9 bases between the germline ends. There are 13 residues in the CDR3. In DNA form, the CDR3 reads TGTGCCAGCAGCTTAGGAAACGTCTACGAGCAGTACTTC. This codes for CASSLGNVYEQYF.

On this clone: With a much larger clone just one base away, this may be a read error. Other nucleotide sequences in the sample specify the same CDR3. The rearrangement uses TRBV28 and TRBJ2-5; D unclear. The CDR3 length is 11 residues. CDR1 MDHEN and CDR2 SYDVKM come from the germline V gene. Trimming removed 3 bases from V and 5 bases from J, with 4 bases in between. The CDR3 is CASSLRETQYF. CDR3 DNA sequence: TGTGCCAGCAGTTTGCGGGAGACCCAGTACTTC.

This clone was counted a single time. The genes are TRBV19 and TRBJ1-4; TRBD1 might be the D (5 bases). CDR3 length: 13 amino acids. In germline, CDR1 is LNHDA, CDR2 SQIVND (reference sequence). The V gene lost 2 bases and the J gene lost 5 bases, with 6 bases spanning the gap. CDR3 in amino acids: CASSIPGNEKLFF. CDR3 DNA: TGTGCCAGTAGTATACCAGGGAATGAAAAACTGTTTTTT.

This clone was observed a few times. The chain couples TRBV7-2 to TRBJ1-2; D gene ambiguous. Germline CDR1 is SGHTA and CDR2 is FQGNSA. This CDR3 has 14 amino acids. V lost 1 base and J lost 8, with 14 bases in between. The CDR3 sequence: CASSLGNAREGYTF. The CDR3 nucleotides read TGTGCCAGCAGCTTAGGCAACGCCCGAGAGGGCTACACCTTC. Full variable domain (rest looked up from reference TRBV7-2 and TRBJ1-2): GAGVSQSPSNKVTEKGKDVELRCDPISGHTALYWYRQSLGQGLEFLIYFQGNSAPDKSGLPSDRFSAERTGGSVSTLTIQRTQQEDSAVYLCASSLGNAREGYTFGSGTRLTVV.

CDR3 bases: TGTGCCAGCAGACCCAGCGGGAGGGCCGTCGGGGAGCTGTTTTTT. Translation gives CASRPSGRAVGELFF. The genes are TRBV7-9 and TRBJ2-2; 10 bases match TRBD2. Losses at the gene ends were 6 bases for V and 7 bases for J; bases not matched to a gene: 8. This CDR3 spans 15 amino acids. The V gene's germline CDR1 is SEHNR and CDR2 FQNEAQ (reference sequence).